The 23 T cell receptor beta chains given below trace back to one sample, sequenced in a study of spatial heterogeneity in lung cancer. Time point noted: sample taken at primary tumor resection. Sequencing covered unsorted whole RNA taken from tumor, nontumor lung or frozen PBMC. From the 5' RACE reads, TCRdb called clonotypes with MiXCR, one entry per CDR3 protein. The sample lists just under 95,000 distinct CDR3 sequences, about 12% occurring once. The input for sequencing was PBMCs, taken at surgery. The receptors originated from a male donor with early-stage non-small cell lung cancer.

This clonotype was picked up a small number of times. The CDR3 DNA follows: TGTGCCAGCAGCTTAGGGACAGGGGGTTCTGGGGCCAACGTCCTGACTTTC. Translation: CASSLGTGGSGANVLTF. The V and J genes are TRBV7-9 and TRBJ2-6; 10 bases are shared with TRBD1. Germline CDR1 is SEHNR and CDR2 is FQNEAQ (reference sequence). The CDR3 runs 17 residues. V trimming: 1 base; J trimming: 1 base; junction bases outside the gene matches: 1.

This clonotype has just a few counts. V usage is TRBV6-1 and J usage is TRBJ2-7; unclear D gene. Trimming took off 1 base at V and 9 bases at J, with 7 bases between the two ends. Germline V gene data show CDR1 as MNHNS and CDR2 as SASEGT. This CDR3 spans 11 amino acids. CDR3 in amino acids: CASSEEMGQYF. The CDR3 bases are TGTGCCAGCAGTGAAGAAATGGGGCAGTACTTC.

CDR3 loop: CASSRQGANYGYTF. As DNA, the CDR3 is TGTGCCAGCAGCAGACAGGGCGCTAACTATGGCTACACCTTC. The V gene is TRBV12-3 or TRBV12-4, the J gene TRBJ1-2, with 7 bases fitting TRBD1. The CDR3 is 14 amino acids. After removal of 6 bases from V and 0 bases from J, the junction contained 4 bases not matched to a gene.

This clonotype was counted between two and nine times. The chain couples TRBV4-3 to TRBJ2-7, with a possible D match to TRBD1 (6 bases). V gave up 0 bases and J gave up 3 bases, with 12 bases separating them. Germline V gives CDR1 LGHNA, CDR2 YSLEER. CDR3 length: 15 residues. In DNA, the CDR3 is TGCGCCAGCAGCCAAGATTCCGAGGGGGTCTACGAGCAGTACTTC. Translated, it gives CASSQDSEGVYEQYF.

This clonotype was detected only a few times. V gene TRBV10-1 combines with J gene TRBJ2-1; TRBD1 matches 10 bases. CDR3 size: 15 residues. Per germline, CDR1 WNHNN and CDR2 SYGVQD (reference sequence). Trimming removed 2 bases from V and 6 bases from J; junction bases left unmatched: 4. The CDR3 sequence is CASSEPGQGINEQFF. In DNA form, the CDR3 reads TGCGCCAGCAGTGAGCCGGGACAGGGGATCAATGAGCAGTTCTTC.

The table lists this clonotype with a few counts. V is TRBV4-3 and J is TRBJ1-2; D may be TRBD1 (5 bases). This CDR3 comprises 15 residues. The V gene lost 0 bases and the J gene lost 7 bases, with 15 bases spanning the gap. The germline gives CDR1 LGHNA, CDR2 YSLEER. CDR3 nucleotides: TGCGCCAGCAGCCAAGACGGCGGGCGAAGGGGTGGCTACACCTTC. Residues: CASSQDGGRRGGYTF.

This clonotype was counted a few times. The chain has TRBV30 and TRBJ1-5; D ambiguous. Germline CDR1 and CDR2: GTSNPN and SVGIG (reference sequence). CDR3 length: 13 residues. Trimming removed 1 base at V and 3 bases at J, with 7 bases between. The CDR3 DNA sequence: TGTGCCTGGAGTGAGAGCGACAATCAGCCCCAGCATTTT. Its translation is CAWSESDNQPQHF.

This clonotype came up a few times. The chain couples TRBV6-6 to TRBJ1-1; 7 bases line up with TRBD1. With V trimmed by 7 bases and J by 4 bases, 6 bases remained unmatched. CDR1 is MNHNY and CDR2 is SVGAGI in the germline V gene (reference sequence). The CDR3 sequence is 13 residues long. The CDR3 here is CASTPRGGTEAFF. The CDR3 bases are TGTGCCAGCACGCCCAGGGGGGGCACTGAAGCTTTCTTT.

The rearrangement links TRBV9 to TRBJ2-1; D is ambiguous. V was shortened by 4 bases and J by 4 bases, with 9 bases between the two germline ends. CDR3 length: 13 amino acids. The V gene's germline CDR1 is SGDLS and CDR2 YYNGEE. The DNA of the CDR3 is TGTGCCAGCAGCCAAGCGAGTTACAATGAGCAGTTCTTC. Protein product: CASSQASYNEQFF.

The genes are TRBV24-1 and TRBJ1-2; D is ambiguous. The CDR3 contains 14 residues. Germline V gives CDR1 KGHDR, CDR2 SFDVKD. V was pared by 9 bases and J by 8 bases, with 21 bases between. CDR3 sequence: CATWVPNDPEGYTF. The CDR3, as DNA: TGTGCCACCTGGGTACCGAATGATCCGGAGGGCTACACCTTC.

The V call is TRBV4-2, the J call TRBJ2-5, with a possible D match to TRBD2 (6 bases). Germline V gene sequence: CDR1 LGHNA, CDR2 YNFKEQ. CDR3 size: 15 residues. With 0 bases removed from V and 0 bases from J, the gap between germline ends came to 8 bases. The CDR3 nucleotides read TGTGCCAGCAGCCAAGATCGGGACTACCAAGAGACCCAGTACTTC. Amino acids: CASSQDRDYQETQYF.

The V and J genes are TRBV28 and TRBJ2-1, with TRBD1 matching over 7 bases. In germline, CDR1 is MDHEN, CDR2 SYDVKM. The V segment lost 6 bases and the J segment 8 bases; nucleotides outside the gene matches: 22. The CDR3 length is 18 residues. CDR3: CASSPRRPRKGASDEQFF. For the CDR3, the DNA is TGTGCCAGCAGCCCACGGAGGCCCCGAAAGGGGGCGAGTGATGAGCAGTTCTTC.

This clonotype was counted between two and nine times. The V gene is TRBV20-1, the J gene TRBJ1-1; D gene uncertain. V lost 0 bases and J 0 bases, leaving 8 bases between the germline ends. Germline V CDR1 and CDR2: DFQATT, SNEGSKA (reference sequence). The CDR3 is made up of 14 amino acids. CDR3 sequence reads: CSARDPEMNTEAFF. The CDR3 DNA follows: TGCAGTGCTAGAGATCCAGAAATGAACACTGAAGCTTTCTTT.

This clonotype has a count of ten or more. The rearrangement joins TRBV12-3 or TRBV12-4 to TRBJ2-7; D is undetermined. CDR3 length equals 11 residues. V shed 6 bases and J shed 3 bases, with 6 bases lying between them. CDR3 region: CASSPGYEQYF. The CDR3 coding sequence is TGTGCCAGCAGCCCAGGCTACGAGCAGTACTTC.

The table lists this clonotype with a few counts. V usage is TRBV27 and J usage is TRBJ2-3, with TRBD2 matching 9 bases. With 3 bases clipped from V and 6 bases from J, the junction kept 13 bases outside the gene matches. This CDR3 has 17 amino acids. Per the germline V gene, CDR1 is MNHEY and CDR2 is SMNVEV (reference sequence). CDR3 protein: CASSLQGGLAGLDTQYF. DNA for the CDR3: TGTGCCAGCAGTTTGCAAGGGGGACTAGCTGGTTTGGATACGCAGTATTTT.

This clonotype was counted at least ten times. The V gene is TRBV5-1, the J gene TRBJ1-5, with 10 bases fitting TRBD1. CDR3 length: 14 amino acids. V dropped 4 bases and J dropped 5; count of bases not matched to a gene: 3. The germline gives CDR1 SGHRS, CDR2 YFSETQ. CDR3 coding DNA: TGCGCCAGCAGCCAAGGGACAGGGGATCAGCCCCAGCATTTT. Amino acid sequence: CASSQGTGDQPQHF.

The chain recombines TRBV7-2 with TRBJ2-2; D not certain. CDR1 and CDR2 from the germline V gene are SGHTA and FQGNSA. The CDR3 loop spans 14 amino acids. V was clipped by 2 bases and J by 4 bases, with 8 bases between them. The CDR3 is CASSLKTLTGELFF. In DNA, the CDR3 is TGTGCCAGCAGCTTAAAGACGCTCACCGGGGAGCTGTTTTTT. The variable domain in full, completed from reference TRBV7-2 and TRBJ2-2, reads GAGVSQSPSNKVTEKGKDVELRCDPISGHTALYWYRQSLGQGLEFLIYFQGNSAPDKSGLPSDRFSAERTGGSVSTLTIQRTQQEDSAVYLCASSLKTLTGELFFGEGSRLTVL.

The V call is TRBV20-1, the J call TRBJ2-2; a possible D gene is TRBD1 (6 bases). Germline lookup yields CDR1 DFQATT and CDR2 SNEGSKA (reference sequence). The CDR3 totals 14 residues. The ends were cut back, 6 bases at V and 2 bases at J, with 13 bases in the middle. CDR3 nucleotide sequence: TGCAGTGCGCACACAGGGATCAACACCGGGGAGCTGTTTTTT. Translated, it gives CSAHTGINTGELFF.

This clonotype was counted many times. This sequence joins TRBV6-4 and TRBJ1-1; weak D call: TRBD1 (6 bases). V gave up 6 bases and J gave up 1 base, with 9 bases separating them. CDR1 and CDR2 (germline): MRHNA, SNTAGT. CDR3 size: 13 residues. In DNA, the CDR3 is TGTGCCAGCAGCACGACAGGGAACACTGAAGCTTTCTTT. This codes for CASSTTGNTEAFF.

The chain joins TRBV6-1 to TRBJ1-5; 8 nucleotides align to TRBD1. V lost 3 bases and J lost 2; bases outside the gene matches: 3. The V gene's germline CDR1 is MNHNS and CDR2 SASEGT. This CDR3 spans 15 amino acids. This chain's CDR3 is CASSEDRVRNQPQHF. The CDR3 coding sequence is TGTGCCAGCAGTGAGGACAGGGTCCGCAATCAGCCCCAGCATTTT.

The CDR3 loop reads CASPAIDSIETQYF. CDR3 nucleotides: TGTGCCAGCCCGGCTATCGACTCTATAGAGACCCAGTACTTC. This chain uses TRBV6-1 with TRBJ2-5; D not certain. V was clipped by 8 bases and J by 4 bases, with 17 bases between them. Germline V lookup: CDR1 MNHNS, CDR2 SASEGT. The CDR3 runs to 14 residues.

This clonotype turned up a few times. The chain couples TRBV10-3 to TRBJ1-1; 10 bases fit TRBD1. Germline loops: CDR1 ENHRY, CDR2 SYGVKD. The CDR3 spans 14 residues. The J segment lost 3 bases and the V segment lost 5 bases, leaving 3 bases of the junction unmatched. CDR3 nucleotide sequence: TGTGCCATCAGTCCGGGACAGGGGTACACTGAAGCTTTCTTT. It specifies CAISPGQGYTEAFF.

The chain links TRBV19 to TRBJ2-3; tentatively, D is TRBD2 (5 bases). V shed 9 bases and J shed 9 bases, with 16 bases lying between them. In germline, CDR1 is LNHDA, CDR2 SQIVND (reference sequence). This CDR3 region has 12 residues. The CDR3 sequence is CASSGPLGTQYF. The CDR3 DNA follows: TGTGCCAGCAGCGGACCCCTAGGGACGCAGTATTTT.